A single TCR beta chain is shown here with its context. The sample is drawn from a study of T cells in Graves' hyperthyroidism and ophthalmopathy. Template material for amplifying TCR beta CDR3 regions consisted of RNA transcripts. First-round RT-PCR with HTBI primers amplified the TCR CDR3 region. TCRdb called the multiplex PCR reads again in MiXCR, with one record for every CDR3 protein. Among around 600,000 distinct CDR3 sequences, 11% to 15% were seen once, and the ten largest hold around 7%. The sample comprised blood. The sequence was collected from a woman aged 18-30 years with Graves' ophthalmopathy.

CDR3 sequence: CASSSAGTKTYNEQFF. The CDR3 bases are TGTGCCAGCAGCTCAGCCGGGACTAAGACATACAATGAGCAGTTCTTC. The genes are TRBV7-9 and TRBJ2-1; TRBD2 matches at 7 bases. V was clipped by 4 bases and J by 4 bases; unmatched bases: 10. Germline lookup yields CDR1 SEHNR and CDR2 FQNEAQ (reference sequence). This CDR3 has 16 amino acids.